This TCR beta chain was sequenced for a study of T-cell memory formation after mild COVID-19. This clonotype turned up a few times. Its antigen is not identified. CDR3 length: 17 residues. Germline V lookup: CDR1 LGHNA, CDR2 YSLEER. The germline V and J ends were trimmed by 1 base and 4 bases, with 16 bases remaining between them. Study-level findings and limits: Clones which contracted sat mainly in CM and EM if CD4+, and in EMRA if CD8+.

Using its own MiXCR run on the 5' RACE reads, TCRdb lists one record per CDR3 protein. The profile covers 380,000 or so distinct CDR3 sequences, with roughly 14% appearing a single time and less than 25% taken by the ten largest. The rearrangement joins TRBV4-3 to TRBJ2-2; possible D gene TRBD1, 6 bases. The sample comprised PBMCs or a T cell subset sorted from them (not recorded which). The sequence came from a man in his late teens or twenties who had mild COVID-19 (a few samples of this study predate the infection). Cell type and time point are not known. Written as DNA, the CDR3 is TGCGCCAGCAGCCAAGTGCGTGGGGGCGCGGGCACCGGGGAGCTGTTTTTT. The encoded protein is CASSQVRGGAGTGELFF.